A selection of T cell receptor beta chains follows, all from one sample in a study of T cells in Graves' hyperthyroidism and ophthalmopathy. One entry per CDR3 protein, called by TCRdb with MiXCR from the multiplex PCR reads. The sample shows under 350,000 distinct CDR3 sequences, approximately 17% of them seen only once. Sequences were obtained from blood. The origin of the receptors is a woman aged 60-75 years with Graves' ophthalmopathy. Both conserved end residues are part of each CDR3. D genes are given only for firm matches. The listing skips clone size in some rows; elsewhere it reads once, few, many or a size class.

CDR3 protein | CDR3 DNA | clone size | V gene | D gene | J gene
CASSPSADRGYQAFF | TGTGCCAGCAGCCCTTCAGCGGACAGGGGGTATCAAGCTTTCTTT | many | TRBV7-2 | TRBD1 | TRBJ1-1
CASRDRGAYEQYF | TGTGCCAGCAGGGACAGGGGGGCCTACGAGCAGTACTTC | many | TRBV2 | TRBD1 | TRBJ2-7
CASSPWTGGFGPQHF | TGTGCCAGCAGCCCTTGGACAGGCGGATTTGGGCCCCAGCATTTT | many | TRBV7-2 | TRBD1 | TRBJ1-5
CASSLGTAGEQYF | TGTGCCAGCAGTTTAGGAACAGCCGGCGAGCAGTACTTC | - | TRBV28 | - | TRBJ2-7
CSASVRGTALYEQYF | TGCAGTGCTAGCGTCCGCGGGACAGCCCTCTACGAGCAGTACTTC | few | TRBV20-1 | - | TRBJ2-7
CASSYSTDGAYGYTF | TGTGCCAGCAGTTACTCGACGGATGGGGCCTATGGCTACACCTTC | many | TRBV6-2/TRBV6-3 | - | TRBJ1-2
CASSLGSPRLAIDTGELFF | TGTGCCAGCAGCTTAGGCTCTCCAAGACTAGCTATCGACACCGGGGAGCTGTTTTTT | few | TRBV7-8 | TRBD2 | TRBJ2-2
CASSEPNGETQYF | TGTGCCAGCAGTGAACCCAACGGGGAGACCCAGTACTTC | many | TRBV12-3/TRBV12-4 | - | TRBJ2-5
CASTLRWGDPSYEQYF | TGTGCCAGCACCTTGCGATGGGGGGACCCCAGTTACGAGCAGTACTTC | - | TRBV7-2 | - | TRBJ2-7
CASSLEAEGVYNEQFF | TGTGCCAGCAGCCTCGAGGCCGAAGGGGTCTACAATGAGCAGTTCTTC | many | TRBV28 | - | TRBJ2-1
CASSLDVRGYEQYF | TGTGCCAGCAGCTTAGATGTGCGTGGCTACGAGCAGTACTTC | many | TRBV11-2 | - | TRBJ2-7
CASSYPTGGFWQYF | TGTGCCAGCAGTTATCCTACAGGGGGATTTTGGCAGTACTTC | - | TRBV6-5 | TRBD1 | TRBJ2-7
CASSPRGDGPYEQYF | TGTGCCAGCTCACCACGGGGCGATGGCCCCTACGAGCAGTACTTC | - | TRBV18 | - | TRBJ2-7
CASSLAEGLNTEAFF | TGCGCCAGCAGCTTGGCCGAAGGTCTGAACACTGAAGCTTTCTTT | - | TRBV5-1 | - | TRBJ1-1
CASSPGTTTGELFF | TGTGCCAGCAGTCCCGGGACCACCACGGGGGAGCTGTTTTTT | - | TRBV28 | - | TRBJ2-2
CASFPSGASTDTQYF | TGTGCCAGTTTCCCTAGCGGGGCGAGCACAGATACGCAGTATTTT | many | TRBV28 | TRBD2 | TRBJ2-3
CASNLQGAGQPQHF | TGTGCCAGCAACTTACAGGGGGCCGGCCAGCCCCAGCATTTT | few | TRBV27 | TRBD1 | TRBJ1-5
CASSYVGLAGTDTQYF | TGTGCCAGCAGTTACGTTGGACTAGCGGGCACAGATACGCAGTATTTT | many | TRBV6-2/TRBV6-3 | TRBD2 | TRBJ2-3
CASSLNTGEETQYF | TGCGCCAGCAGCTTGAACACAGGCGAAGAGACCCAGTACTTC | - | TRBV5-1 | - | TRBJ2-5
CASRITGAQETQYF | TGTGCCAGCAGGATCACAGGGGCCCAAGAGACCCAGTACTTC | many | TRBV28 | TRBD1 | TRBJ2-5
CASNFGSLSYEQYF | TGTGCATCTAATTTCGGGTCACTCTCCTACGAGCAGTACTTC | many | TRBV28 | - | TRBJ2-7
CASSPGETYGYTF | TGTGCCAGCTCCCCAGGGGAAACTTATGGCTACACCTTC | many | TRBV18 | - | TRBJ1-2
CASSITRLYDEQFF | TGTGCCAGTAGTATAACAAGGTTATACGATGAGCAGTTCTTC | - | TRBV19 | - | TRBJ2-1
CASSDPSGYTDTQYF | TGCGCCAGCAGTGATCCTAGCGGATACACAGATACGCAGTATTTT | few | TRBV10-2 | TRBD2 | TRBJ2-3
CASSLGGTPGNTIYF | TGCGCCAGCAGCTTGGGAGGGACACCTGGAAACACCATATATTTT | - | TRBV5-1 | - | TRBJ1-3